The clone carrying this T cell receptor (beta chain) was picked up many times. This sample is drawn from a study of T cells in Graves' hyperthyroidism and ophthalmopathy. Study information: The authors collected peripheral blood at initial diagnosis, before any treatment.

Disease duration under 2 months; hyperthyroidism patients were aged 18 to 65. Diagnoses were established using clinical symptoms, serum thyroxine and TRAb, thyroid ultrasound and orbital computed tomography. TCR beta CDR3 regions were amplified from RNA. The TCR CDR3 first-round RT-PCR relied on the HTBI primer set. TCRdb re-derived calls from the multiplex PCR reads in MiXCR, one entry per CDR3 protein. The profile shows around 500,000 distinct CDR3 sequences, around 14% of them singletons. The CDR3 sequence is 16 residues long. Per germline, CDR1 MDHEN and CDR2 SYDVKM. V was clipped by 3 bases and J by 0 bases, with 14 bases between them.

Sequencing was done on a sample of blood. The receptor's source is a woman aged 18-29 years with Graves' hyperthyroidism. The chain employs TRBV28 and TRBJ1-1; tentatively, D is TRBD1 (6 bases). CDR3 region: CASSFGQGPMNTEAFF. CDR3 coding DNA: TGTGCCAGCAGTTTTGGTCAGGGGCCGATGAACACTGAAGCTTTCTTT.